The TCR beta chain under discussion was sequenced for a study of cytomegalovirus exposure and HLA in healthy donors. This CDR3 is built from 16 residues. Per the germline V gene, CDR1 is SEHNR and CDR2 is FQNEAQ (reference sequence). The V and J ends lost 5 bases and 1 base, in that order; junction bases with no gene match: 5. Primers: 60 Vbeta forward and 13 Jbeta reverse. Generated by immunoSEQ multiplex PCR, the TCRdb table keeps only in-frame clones and is missing some. In the table there are 95,000 to 150,000 clones, roughly four fifths of which are singletons. The clonotype comes from a woman in her 40s in good health and CMV-seronegative. The specimen was PBMCs. The chain recombines TRBV7-9 with TRBJ2-4; 10 nucleotides agree with TRBD1. The DNA for the CDR3 is TGTGCCAGCAGCGGGACAGGGGTTATCGCCAAAAACATTCAGTACTTC. Protein product: CASSGTGVIAKNIQYF. Looking up the rest from reference TRBV7-9 and TRBJ2-4 gives the full variable domain: DTGVSQNPRHKITKRGQNVTFRCDPISEHNRLYWYRQTLGQGPEFLTYFQNEAQLEKSRLLSDRFSAERPKGSFSTLEIQRTEQGDSAMYLCASSGTGVIAKNIQYFGAGTRLSVL.